These T cell receptor beta chains were read from a single sample in a study of blood T cell repertoires in COVID-19. Some clones are missing from TCRdb's copy, which holds only in-frame ones; the method was immunoSEQ multiplex PCR. The sample has more than 150,000 clones, roughly nine tenths seen once; the top ten hold more than 2%. Sequencing used peripheral blood. These receptors were obtained from a woman in her sixties or seventies with acute or convalescent COVID-19. Both conserved end residues are part of each CDR3. Each record gives: clone size, D gene, V gene, J gene, CDR3 protein, CDR3 DNA. The D gene is left open where the match is weak. Rows may omit the clone size; those that give it use once, few, many or a size class.

-	-	TRBV18	TRBJ2-7	CASSHFGQPTYEQYF	TGTGCCAGCTCACATTTCGGACAGCCAACCTACGAGCAGTACTTC
once	-	TRBV28	TRBJ2-3	CATSAGTRSGPSTDTQYF	TGTGCCACCTCTGCGGGGACCCGAAGTGGACCTAGCACAGATACGCAGTATTTT
-	TRBD1	TRBV19	TRBJ1-1	CASSIVYRGGRKNTEAFF	TGTGCCAGTAGTATAGTTTACAGGGGGGGACGTAAGAACACTGAAGCTTTCTTT
-	TRBD2	TRBV7-8	TRBJ2-2	CASSPRGGANTGELFF	TGTGCCAGCAGCCCCCGGGGGGGGGCGAACACCGGGGAGCTGTTTTTT
-	TRBD1	TRBV6-6	TRBJ1-2	CASSLDRGLGYTF	TGTGCCAGCAGTTTAGACAGGGGGCTTGGCTACACCTTC
-	-	TRBV15	TRBJ1-1	CATSRDKGDEAFF	TGTGCCACCAGCAGAGATAAGGGGGATGAAGCTTTCTTT
-	-	TRBV6-5	TRBJ1-2	CASSAGDNTNYGYTF	TGTGCCAGCAGCGCGGGGGACAACACTAACTATGGCTACACCTTC
-	TRBD2	TRBV19	TRBJ2-1	CASSIRLRASGGNEQFF	TGTGCCAGTAGTATACGACTTCGGGCTAGCGGGGGGAATGAGCAGTTCTTC
-	TRBD1	TRBV7-2	TRBJ1-2	CASSLVSGQGFYGYTF	TGTGCCAGCAGCTTAGTTTCGGGACAGGGGTTCTATGGCTACACCTTC
-	TRBD2	TRBV29-1	TRBJ2-3	CSVRPLGGGGTDTQYF	TGCAGCGTGAGGCCCCTGGGGGGGGGAGGCACAGATACGCAGTATTTT
once	-	TRBV6-5	TRBJ2-3	CASGGGRSDTQYF	TGTGCCAGCGGAGGGGGCCGGTCTGATACGCAGTATTTT
-	-	TRBV12-3/TRBV12-4	TRBJ1-2	CASSLRPDGYTF	TGTGCCAGCAGTTTGAGGCCGGATGGCTACACCTTC
once	-	TRBV3-1/TRBV3-2	TRBJ2-6	CASSLTSSGANVLTF	TGTGCCAGCAGCCTGACTAGTTCTGGGGCCAACGTCCTGACTTTC
-	TRBD1	TRBV6-5	TRBJ1-2	CASRRTGVGYGYTF	TGTGCCAGCAGGCGGACAGGCGTTGGGTATGGCTACACCTTC
-	-	TRBV4-2	TRBJ2-3	CATSGGGRDTQYF	TGTGCCACCTCGGGAGGGGGCAGAGATACGCAGTATTTT
-	TRBD1	TRBV11-2	TRBJ1-2	CASSLVGQGAVRYGYTF	TGTGCCAGCAGCTTGGTCGGGCAGGGGGCTGTGCGGTATGGCTACACCTTC
once	-	TRBV18	TRBJ1-1	CASSPGTLAFF	TGTGCCAGCTCACCCGGGACATTGGCTTTCTTT
few	-	TRBV3-1/TRBV3-2	TRBJ2-7	CASSQTGYEQYF	TGTGCCAGCAGCCAAACAGGGTACGAGCAGTACTTC
-	-	TRBV19	TRBJ1-2	CASTDGRGATSNYGYTF	TGTGCCAGTACCGACGGGAGAGGGGCTACGTCGAACTATGGCTACACCTTC
once	TRBD1	TRBV3-1/TRBV3-2	TRBJ2-2	CASSQGTANTGELFF	TGTGCCAGCAGCCAGGGGACAGCGAACACCGGGGAGCTGTTTTTT
-	TRBD1	TRBV11-1	TRBJ2-7	CASSSQGANSYEQYF	TGTGCCAGCAGCTCTCAGGGGGCAAACTCCTACGAGCAGTACTTC
-	TRBD1	TRBV3-1/TRBV3-2	TRBJ1-5	CASSQAGGRNQPQHF	TGTGCCAGCAGCCAAGCAGGGGGTAGAAATCAGCCCCAGCATTTT
-	TRBD1	TRBV6-5	TRBJ1-6	CASSSWTGGDSPLHF	TGTGCCAGCAGTTCTTGGACAGGGGGCGATTCACCCCTCCACTTT
-	TRBD1	TRBV6-2/TRBV6-3	TRBJ1-6	CASSYKTQGLIRSPLHF	TGTGCCAGCAGTTATAAGACACAGGGGTTAATTCGGTCACCCCTCCACTTT
-	TRBD2	TRBV5-4	TRBJ2-1	CASSSSGGFSDEQFF	TGTGCCAGCAGCTCAAGCGGGGGGTTCTCGGATGAGCAGTTCTTC
-	TRBD2	TRBV6-5	TRBJ2-5	CASSLAGRQETQYF	TGTGCCAGCTCTCTAGCGGGAAGACAAGAGACCCAGTACTTC
-	TRBD1	TRBV5-6	TRBJ2-3	CASGLLTGGRTDTQYF	TGTGCCAGCGGACTGCTGACAGGGGGCCGCACAGATACGCAGTATTTT
-	-	TRBV6-5	TRBJ1-5	CASSAGTKSNQPQHF	TGTGCCAGCTCCGCCGGGACAAAGAGCAATCAGCCCCAGCATTTT
-	-	TRBV11-2	TRBJ1-4	CASSSSRRGRVEKLFF	TGTGCCAGCAGCTCCTCCCGGCGCGGCAGGGTTGAAAAACTGTTTTTT
-	TRBD1	TRBV12-3/TRBV12-4	TRBJ1-1	CASSLRGTGEAFF	TGTGCCAGCAGTTTACGGGGGACAGGGGAAGCTTTCTTT
-	-	TRBV19	TRBJ1-2	CASRYDSFFNYGYTF	TGTGCCAGTAGGTATGACAGTTTCTTCAACTATGGCTACACCTTC
-	-	TRBV25-1	TRBJ1-4	CASSERVATNEKLFF	TGTGCCAGCAGTGAACGGGTCGCAACTAATGAAAAACTGTTTTTT
-	-	TRBV19	TRBJ1-1	CASSGVSSGTEAFF	TGTGCCAGTAGTGGTGTTTCTTCGGGCACTGAAGCTTTCTTT
-	-	TRBV7-8	TRBJ1-2	CASSLRGQNYGYTF	TGTGCCAGCAGCTTAAGAGGACAGAACTATGGCTACACCTTC
-	TRBD1	TRBV19	TRBJ2-1	CASSMGDRGFYNEQFF	TGTGCCAGTAGTATGGGGGACAGGGGCTTTTACAATGAGCAGTTCTTC
-	TRBD1	TRBV29-1	TRBJ2-1	CSVERRDRVGNEQFF	TGCAGCGTTGAGCGCCGGGACAGGGTGGGCAATGAGCAGTTCTTC
-	TRBD1	TRBV12-5	TRBJ2-7	CASGSSDRGRHEQYF	TGTGCTAGTGGTTCCTCGGACAGGGGGCGCCACGAGCAGTACTTC
-	-	TRBV15	TRBJ2-3	CATSRDGRLSTDTQYF	TGTGCCACCAGCAGAGATGGCCGCCTTAGCACAGATACGCAGTATTTT
-	-	TRBV9	TRBJ2-5	CASSAPPGNSETQYF	TGTGCCAGCAGCGCCCCTCCGGGGAACAGCGAGACCCAGTACTTC
-	-	TRBV14	TRBJ1-6	CASSQDWARSNSPLHF	TGTGCCAGCAGCCAAGATTGGGCCCGATCTAATTCACCCCTCCACTTT
-	TRBD1	TRBV5-1	TRBJ1-3	CASSLEGQGTGNTIYF	TGCGCCAGCAGCTTGGAGGGACAGGGGACCGGAAACACCATATATTTT
-	-	TRBV15	TRBJ1-1	CAPGVGAGNTEAFF	TGTGCCCCCGGGGTGGGGGCCGGGAACACTGAAGCTTTCTTT
-	-	TRBV6-2/TRBV6-3	TRBJ1-3	CASSLSLYRGSGNTIYF	TGTGCCAGCAGTCTGAGTCTCTACCGGGGCTCTGGAAACACCATATATTTT
-	-	TRBV7-2	TRBJ2-2	CASSLYRGTANTGELFF	TGTGCCAGCAGCTTATACCGCGGGACAGCGAACACCGGGGAGCTGTTTTTT
-	-	TRBV6-5	TRBJ2-5	CASSYSGLGETQYF	TGTGCCAGCAGTTACTCGGGTCTCGGGGAGACCCAGTACTTC
once	TRBD1	TRBV28	TRBJ1-2	CASGGGTAPNYGYTF	TGTGCCAGCGGGGGTGGGACAGCCCCTAACTATGGCTACACCTTC
once	-	TRBV6-5	TRBJ2-5	CASTFGETQYF	TGTGCCAGCACATTCGGGGAGACCCAGTACTTC
once	TRBD2	TRBV7-3	TRBJ2-2	CASSPSGVGTGELFF	TGTGCCAGCAGCCCCAGCGGGGTTGGCACCGGGGAGCTGTTTTTT
-	-	TRBV7-8	TRBJ1-3	CASSLNQGPGNTIYF	TGTGCCAGCAGTCTAAATCAGGGCCCTGGAAACACCATATATTTT
-	-	TRBV13	TRBJ2-4	CASSLQGAKNIQYF	TGTGCCAGCAGCCTGCAGGGGGCCAAAAACATTCAGTACTTC